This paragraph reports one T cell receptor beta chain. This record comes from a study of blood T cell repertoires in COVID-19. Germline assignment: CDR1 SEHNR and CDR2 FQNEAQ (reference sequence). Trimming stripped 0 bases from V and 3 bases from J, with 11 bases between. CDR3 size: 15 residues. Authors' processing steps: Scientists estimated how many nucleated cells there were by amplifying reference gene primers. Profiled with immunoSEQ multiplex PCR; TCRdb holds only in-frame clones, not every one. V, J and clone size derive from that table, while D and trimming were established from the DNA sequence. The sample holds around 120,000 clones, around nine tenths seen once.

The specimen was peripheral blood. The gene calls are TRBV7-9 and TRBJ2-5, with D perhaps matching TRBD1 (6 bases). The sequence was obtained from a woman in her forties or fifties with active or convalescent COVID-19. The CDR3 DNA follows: TGTGCCAGCAGCTTAGCGGGTACAGGGAAAGAGACCCAGTACTTC. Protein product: CASSLAGTGKETQYF.